This T cell receptor beta chain appears in the sequencing data of a study of OX40 agonist ivuxolimab in advanced cancers. Germline V gene sequence: CDR1 MNHEY, CDR2 SVGAGI. The CDR3 is 15 amino acids. Trimming took off 5 bases at V and 3 bases at J, with 16 bases between the two ends. Sequencing was performed with immunoSEQ multiplex PCR; in TCRdb, only in-frame clones are kept and a portion is missing. Of about 60,000 clones listed, 87% are singletons. The genes are TRBV6-5 and TRBJ1-2; D is uncertain. The clonotype comes from an adult with an advanced solid tumor such as melanoma, head and neck, liver or kidney cancer. Sequencing used CD4+ or CD8+ T cells sorted from blood, obtained in a trial of the OX40 agonist ivuxolimab. CDR3 region: CASSRTPTGDYGYTF. In DNA form, the CDR3 reads TGTGCCAGCAGTCGGACGCCGACTGGGGACTATGGCTACACCTTC.